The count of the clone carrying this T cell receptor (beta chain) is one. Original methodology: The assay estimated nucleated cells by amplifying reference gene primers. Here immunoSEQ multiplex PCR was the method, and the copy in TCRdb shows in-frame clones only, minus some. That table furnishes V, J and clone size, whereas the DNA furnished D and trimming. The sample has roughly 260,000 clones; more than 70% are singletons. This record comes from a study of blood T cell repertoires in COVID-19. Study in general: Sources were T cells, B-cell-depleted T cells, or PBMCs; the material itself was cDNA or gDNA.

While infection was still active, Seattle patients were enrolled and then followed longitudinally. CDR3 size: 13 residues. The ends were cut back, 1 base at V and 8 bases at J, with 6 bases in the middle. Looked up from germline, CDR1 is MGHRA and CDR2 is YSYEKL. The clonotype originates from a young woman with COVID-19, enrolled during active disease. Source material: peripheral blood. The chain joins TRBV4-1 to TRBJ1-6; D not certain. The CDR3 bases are TGCGCCAGCAGCCAAGTTCCAGATTCACCCCTCCACTTT. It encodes CASSQVPDSPLHF.